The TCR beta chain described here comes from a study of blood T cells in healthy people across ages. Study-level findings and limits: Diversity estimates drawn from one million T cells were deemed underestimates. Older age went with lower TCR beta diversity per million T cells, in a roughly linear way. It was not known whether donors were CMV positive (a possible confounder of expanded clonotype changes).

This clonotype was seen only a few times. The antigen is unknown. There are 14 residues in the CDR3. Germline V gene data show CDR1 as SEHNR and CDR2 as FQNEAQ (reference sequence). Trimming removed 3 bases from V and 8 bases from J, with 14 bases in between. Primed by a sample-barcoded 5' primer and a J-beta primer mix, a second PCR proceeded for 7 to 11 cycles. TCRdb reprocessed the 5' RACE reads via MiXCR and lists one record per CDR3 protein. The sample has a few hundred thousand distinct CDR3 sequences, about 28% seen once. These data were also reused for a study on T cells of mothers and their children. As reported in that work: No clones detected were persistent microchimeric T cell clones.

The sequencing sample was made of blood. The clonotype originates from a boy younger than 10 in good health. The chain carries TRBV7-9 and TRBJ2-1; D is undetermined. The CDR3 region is CASSFGFTAHEQFF. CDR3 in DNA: TGTGCCAGCAGCTTTGGGTTCACCGCTCATGAGCAGTTCTTC.